Sequencing of this T cell receptor (beta chain) was carried out in a study of Graves' ophthalmopathy and Graves' hyperthyroidism (dated by TCRdb to the late 2010s). General notes on the study: Peripheral blood was collected before any treatment was given, at the time of initial diagnosis. To explore V-J signatures that separate ophthalmopathy from hyperthyroidism, a discovery set of about 100 patients was enrolled, consisting of approximately 45 with ophthalmopathy and roughly 59 with stable hyperthyroidism. In total, 120 to 150 blood samples were TCR-sequenced: 40 to 45 ophthalmopathy, 75 hyperthyroidism and about 17 hyperthyroidism-to-ophthalmopathy patients. Following sampling, methimazole starting at 30 mg daily was administered to hyperthyroidism patients, and high-dose intravenous methylprednisolone was administered to ophthalmopathy patients. In 6 or 7 hyperthyroidism patients, T-cell repertoires of thyroid tissue and blood were compared. An independent validation cohort comprised around 20 hyperthyroidism patients and roughly 15 patients who later progressed from hyperthyroidism to ophthalmopathy. The 85 to 100 discovery patients were divided at random into training and test sets in a 7:3 ratio. The study used TCR beta repertoire signatures to distinguish Graves' ophthalmopathy from Graves' hyperthyroidism and to predict progression to ophthalmopathy.

The ophthalmopathy patients had moderately to severely active disease, with a Clinical Activity Score of 3 or higher, a NOSPECS grade of 4 or higher, and a disease duration of less than 3 months. Patients with other autoimmune diseases, uncontrolled infections, pregnancy or lactation were excluded from the study. Clinical symptoms, serum thyroxine, TRAb, thyroid ultrasound and orbital computed tomography formed the basis of the diagnosis. Ficoll-Paque density gradient centrifugation was used to isolate PBMCs from about 10 ml of fresh peripheral blood. Trizol reagent was used to extract the total RNA, and its quality was then checked on an Agilent 2100 Bioanalyzer. Via the germline V gene, CDR1 is MNHNS and CDR2 SASEGT. The CDR3 has 14 amino acids, counting the end cysteine and phenylalanine. The CDR3 DNA has 42 bases and is translated from base 1. The V and J ends are trimmed by 7 bases and 4 bases, leaving 16 bases between them.

This clonotype was counted at least ten times. The target of this receptor is not known. No much larger clone is present one base from it, and per-base qualities are unavailable. Points the paper makes about the study in general: Sample size was not predetermined statistically, and investigators were not blinded to group allocation. The 13-signature model separated ophthalmopathy from stable hyperthyroidism with approximately 90% sensitivity and 81.08% specificity in cross-validation, and 80%/75% in the test set. Most of the expanded thyroid clonotypes with a frequency above 0.001 were also detected in blood, and it was suggested that the thyroid immune response may be reflected by blood repertoires. In validation, the model predicted ophthalmopathy progression with more than 70% sensitivity and 72.22% specificity; roughly 12 predicted patients were CT-confirmed with GO in a median of around 6 months.

For repertoire sequencing, TCR beta CDR3 regions were amplified from RNA transcripts. HTBI primers and the Qiagen OneStep RT-PCR kit were used in a first-round RT-PCR, which was followed by a second-round multiplex PCR, size selection and purification. Libraries were sequenced on an Illumina HiSeq2000 using paired-end 100 bp reads. In the paper's pipeline: SOAPnuke was used to process the reads, removing any read that contained adapters or uncalled bases, had a mean Phred below 15, or lacked an exact match to the constant primer or identifier. COPE v1.2.5 was used to merge the high-quality paired reads. Clonotypes were defined as unique nucleotide sequences and were aligned to IMGT TRB V, D and J references using MiTCR v1.1. The analysis was limited to V-J combinations with a frequency above 0.0001, which together covered around 99% of the repertoires. For each V-J combination, a TCR clonal expansion and chaos score was defined as the ratio of F50 clonal expansion to chaos observed in the TCRdist matrix. Welch's t-statistics and random forest were used to reduce the features to about 14 V-J combinations, which were then used as input to a naive Bayes classifier. The similarity between thyroid and blood repertoires was quantified using the Morisita-Horn index. The public reads were reanalyzed by TCRdb: fastp trimming at Q25, MiXCR alignment, in-frame beta chains only. Here each entry gathers all rows of one CDR3 protein and keeps the most common genes and DNA. The V and J calls follow TCRdb's processing rather than the paper's. The sample table contains roughly 500,000 distinct CDR3 sequences; only one count was recorded for approximately 15% of them. The ten largest clones represent around 9.8% of the sample.

The V and J segments used are TRBV6-1 and TRBJ1-1, with TRBD1 perhaps the D gene, on 5 matching bases. Material: blood. The clonotype originates from a woman aged 25 to 39 with Graves' ophthalmopathy. Donor details come from another sample of the same person, matched by shared clones. The DNA is as follows: TGTGCCAGCATCTCATGGGCAGGGAGCACTGAAGCTTTCTTT. Its coded protein is CASISWAGSTEAFF.